These T cell receptor beta chains were read from a single sample in a study of brain T cells in children with intractable seizures. Profiling relied on immunoSEQ multiplex PCR, and the TCRdb table lists in-frame clones only, not all of them. The table includes fewer than 80,000 clones, 95% to 97% detected once. This sample comprised peripheral blood, obtained at surgery. The receptor source for this set is a boy under three years old with focal cortical dysplasia and intractable seizures. Both conserved end residues are part of each CDR3. The D gene is left open where the match is weak. Only part of the rows carry a size: once, few, many, or a class if the clone is expanded.

J gene: TRBJ2-7
V gene: TRBV4-1
clone size: NA
D gene: NA
CDR3 protein: CASSQDGGFFSGEQYF
CDR3 DNA: TGCGCCAGCAGCCAAGATGGGGGTTTCTTTTCAGGCGAGCAGTACTTC

J gene: TRBJ2-3
V gene: TRBV10-3
clone size: NA
D gene: NA
CDR3 protein: CAISESSDTQYF
CDR3 DNA: TGTGCCATCAGTGAGTCATCTGATACGCAGTATTTT

J gene: TRBJ2-1
V gene: TRBV10-3
clone size: NA
D gene: NA
CDR3 protein: CAISASNGNLNEQFF
CDR3 DNA: TGTGCCATCAGTGCTTCTAACGGGAATCTAAATGAGCAGTTCTTC

J gene: TRBJ2-2
V gene: TRBV7-9
clone size: NA
D gene: TRBD2
CDR3 protein: CATHWGGLATNTGELFF
CDR3 DNA: TGTGCTACCCATTGGGGGGGACTAGCGACGAACACCGGGGAGCTGTTTTTT

J gene: TRBJ1-4
V gene: TRBV5-1
clone size: NA
D gene: NA
CDR3 protein: CASSLAGGLYEKLFF
CDR3 DNA: TGCGCCAGCAGCTTGGCGGGGGGACTGTATGAAAAACTGTTTTTT

J gene: TRBJ1-2
V gene: TRBV7-2
clone size: NA
D gene: NA
CDR3 protein: CASSPIGGYGYTF
CDR3 DNA: TGTGCCAGCAGCCCCATCGGGGGCTATGGCTACACCTTC

J gene: TRBJ1-5
V gene: TRBV19
clone size: NA
D gene: TRBD1
CDR3 protein: CASSIGTVQGEQPQHF
CDR3 DNA: TGTGCCAGTAGTATAGGTACTGTTCAGGGGGAACAGCCCCAGCATTTT

J gene: TRBJ2-1
V gene: TRBV5-1
clone size: NA
D gene: NA
CDR3 protein: CASSLGWAGRESEQFF
CDR3 DNA: TGCGCCAGCAGCCTAGGGTGGGCCGGAAGGGAATCTGAGCAGTTCTTC

J gene: TRBJ1-2
V gene: TRBV6-4
clone size: NA
D gene: NA
CDR3 protein: CASSELIGGDYTF
CDR3 DNA: TGTGCCAGCAGTGAACTTATCGGGGGGGACTACACCTTC

J gene: TRBJ2-3
V gene: TRBV12-3/TRBV12-4
clone size: NA
D gene: NA
CDR3 protein: CASTWSGSQYF
CDR3 DNA: TGTGCCAGCACCTGGAGTGGGTCGCAGTATTTT

J gene: TRBJ1-5
V gene: TRBV6-5
clone size: once
D gene: NA
CDR3 protein: CASSYSVGAVNQPQHF
CDR3 DNA: TGTGCCAGCAGTTACTCGGTGGGGGCGGTCAATCAGCCCCAGCATTTT

J gene: TRBJ1-1
V gene: TRBV6-5
clone size: NA
D gene: NA
CDR3 protein: CASSYSSRAPSGEAFF
CDR3 DNA: TGTGCCAGCAGTTACTCGTCCCGGGCACCCTCAGGTGAAGCTTTCTTT

J gene: TRBJ2-1
V gene: TRBV12-3/TRBV12-4
clone size: NA
D gene: NA
CDR3 protein: CASSLYNEQFF
CDR3 DNA: TGTGCCAGCAGTCTTTACAATGAGCAGTTCTTC

J gene: TRBJ2-3
V gene: TRBV6-5
clone size: NA
D gene: TRBD1
CDR3 protein: CASSYRTGGHTDTQYF
CDR3 DNA: TGTGCCAGCAGTTACCGAACAGGGGGCCACACAGATACGCAGTATTTT

J gene: TRBJ2-2
V gene: TRBV7-9
clone size: NA
D gene: TRBD2
CDR3 protein: CASSSTSPNTGELFF
CDR3 DNA: TGTGCCAGCAGCTCGACTAGCCCGAACACCGGGGAGCTGTTTTTT

J gene: TRBJ2-7
V gene: TRBV11-2
clone size: NA
D gene: NA
CDR3 protein: CASSLSWVQRADEQYF
CDR3 DNA: TGTGCCAGCAGCCTCTCGTGGGTCCAGCGGGCGGACGAGCAGTACTTC

J gene: TRBJ2-7
V gene: TRBV11-3
clone size: NA
D gene: TRBD2
CDR3 protein: CASSLDIAGGPRYEQYF
CDR3 DNA: TGTGCCAGCAGCTTAGACATAGCGGGGGGTCCCCGCTACGAGCAGTACTTC

J gene: TRBJ2-5
V gene: TRBV5-4
clone size: NA
D gene: NA
CDR3 protein: CASSLGHQATQYF
CDR3 DNA: TGTGCCAGCAGCTTGGGACATCAAGCGACCCAGTACTTC

J gene: TRBJ2-4
V gene: TRBV4-1
clone size: NA
D gene: TRBD1
CDR3 protein: CASSPRQGLVETQYF
CDR3 DNA: TGCGCCAGCAGCCCCCGACAGGGTTTGGTCGAGACTCAGTACTTC

J gene: TRBJ2-7
V gene: TRBV29-1
clone size: NA
D gene: TRBD1
CDR3 protein: CSVAGGQGSYEQYF
CDR3 DNA: TGCAGCGTTGCCGGGGGACAGGGGTCCTACGAGCAGTACTTC

J gene: TRBJ2-1
V gene: TRBV28
clone size: once
D gene: TRBD1
CDR3 protein: CASRANTGGGINEQFF
CDR3 DNA: TGTGCCAGCAGAGCCAACACAGGGGGCGGTATCAATGAGCAGTTCTTC

J gene: TRBJ2-7
V gene: TRBV4-2
clone size: NA
D gene: NA
CDR3 protein: CASSQEGRGSYEQYF
CDR3 DNA: TGTGCCAGCAGCCAAGAGGGAAGGGGGTCCTACGAGCAGTACTTC

J gene: TRBJ2-2
V gene: TRBV7-9
clone size: NA
D gene: TRBD1
CDR3 protein: CASSTGAGELFF
CDR3 DNA: TGTGCCAGCAGCACAGGGGCCGGGGAGCTGTTTTTT

J gene: TRBJ1-1
V gene: TRBV7-9
clone size: NA
D gene: NA
CDR3 protein: CASSFTGRTEAFF
CDR3 DNA: TGTGCCAGCAGCTTTACAGGGCGAACTGAAGCTTTCTTT

J gene: TRBJ2-7
V gene: TRBV4-1
clone size: NA
D gene: NA
CDR3 protein: CASSHLSQQYF
CDR3 DNA: TGCGCCAGCAGCCACCTCTCGCAGCAGTACTTC

J gene: TRBJ2-2
V gene: TRBV7-9
clone size: few
D gene: NA
CDR3 protein: CASRLPRRWTGELFF
CDR3 DNA: TGTGCCAGCAGACTTCCAAGGAGGTGGACCGGGGAGCTGTTTTTT

J gene: TRBJ1-1
V gene: TRBV9
clone size: once
D gene: NA
CDR3 protein: CASSIQGGTEAFF
CDR3 DNA: TGTGCCAGCAGTATACAGGGCGGGACTGAAGCTTTCTTT

J gene: TRBJ2-3
V gene: TRBV12-5
clone size: NA
D gene: NA
CDR3 protein: CASGLVLRRGNTDTQYF
CDR3 DNA: TGTGCTAGTGGTTTGGTACTACGACGGGGCAACACAGATACGCAGTATTTT

J gene: TRBJ1-2
V gene: TRBV6-5
clone size: NA
D gene: NA
CDR3 protein: CASSPITGYGGYTF
CDR3 DNA: TGTGCCAGCAGCCCGATCACAGGGTATGGCGGCTACACCTTC

J gene: TRBJ1-4
V gene: TRBV5-4
clone size: NA
D gene: NA
CDR3 protein: CASSLERNEKLFF
CDR3 DNA: TGTGCCAGCAGCTTGGAGAGGAATGAAAAACTGTTTTTT

J gene: TRBJ1-2
V gene: TRBV5-6
clone size: NA
D gene: TRBD1
CDR3 protein: CASSLTGDRVIYGYTF
CDR3 DNA: TGTGCCAGCAGCTTGACTGGAGACAGGGTAATCTATGGCTACACCTTC

J gene: TRBJ2-7
V gene: TRBV6-2/TRBV6-3
clone size: NA
D gene: TRBD2
CDR3 protein: CASSYSLAGSYEQYF
CDR3 DNA: TGTGCCAGCAGTTACTCCCTAGCGGGTTCCTACGAGCAGTACTTC

J gene: TRBJ1-1
V gene: TRBV6-5
clone size: NA
D gene: NA
CDR3 protein: CASSVFGNTEAFF
CDR3 DNA: TGTGCCAGCAGCGTATTTGGGAACACTGAAGCTTTCTTT

J gene: TRBJ2-2
V gene: TRBV9
clone size: NA
D gene: TRBD1
CDR3 protein: CASSGRTGGRGGELFF
CDR3 DNA: TGTGCCAGCAGCGGGCGGACAGGGGGCAGGGGCGGGGAGCTGTTTTTT

J gene: TRBJ2-4
V gene: TRBV2
clone size: NA
D gene: NA
CDR3 protein: CASSEWDLAKNIQYF
CDR3 DNA: TGTGCCAGCAGTGAGTGGGATCTAGCCAAAAACATTCAGTACTTC

J gene: TRBJ2-6
V gene: TRBV6-6
clone size: once
D gene: NA
CDR3 protein: CASQGQSGANVLTF
CDR3 DNA: TGTGCCAGTCAAGGTCAGTCTGGGGCCAACGTCCTGACTTTC

J gene: TRBJ2-5
V gene: TRBV2
clone size: NA
D gene: NA
CDR3 protein: CASTMMGLGETQYF
CDR3 DNA: TGTGCCAGCACGATGATGGGACTTGGGGAGACCCAGTACTTC

J gene: TRBJ1-2
V gene: TRBV19
clone size: NA
D gene: NA
CDR3 protein: CASRPTALTNYGYTF
CDR3 DNA: TGTGCCAGTAGACCCACAGCCCTTACTAACTATGGCTACACCTTC

J gene: TRBJ1-1
V gene: TRBV6-1
clone size: NA
D gene: TRBD1
CDR3 protein: CASSDPDREGGNTEAFF
CDR3 DNA: TGTGCCAGCAGTGACCCGGACAGGGAGGGGGGGAACACTGAAGCTTTCTTT

J gene: TRBJ2-1
V gene: TRBV21-1
clone size: NA
D gene: NA
CDR3 protein: CASSKALNEQFF
CDR3 DNA: TGTGCCAGCAGCAAAGCACTCAATGAGCAGTTCTTC

J gene: TRBJ2-7
V gene: TRBV5-4
clone size: NA
D gene: NA
CDR3 protein: CASSLLGHSYEQYF
CDR3 DNA: TGTGCCAGCAGCTTGTTAGGGCACTCCTACGAGCAGTACTTC

J gene: TRBJ2-1
V gene: TRBV7-9
clone size: NA
D gene: TRBD2
CDR3 protein: CASSHSFGTSYNEQFF
CDR3 DNA: TGTGCCAGCAGCCACAGCTTTGGGACTAGCTACAATGAGCAGTTCTTC

J gene: TRBJ1-2
V gene: TRBV5-1
clone size: NA
D gene: NA
CDR3 protein: CASSLDDDSRYGYTF
CDR3 DNA: TGCGCCAGCAGCTTGGACGACGACAGCCGCTATGGCTACACCTTC

J gene: TRBJ1-5
V gene: TRBV28
clone size: NA
D gene: NA
CDR3 protein: CASRERGNQPQHF
CDR3 DNA: TGTGCCAGCAGGGAAAGGGGCAATCAGCCCCAGCATTTT

J gene: TRBJ1-1
V gene: TRBV6-5
clone size: NA
D gene: NA
CDR3 protein: CASIRALNTEAFF
CDR3 DNA: TGTGCCAGCATCCGGGCCCTGAACACTGAAGCTTTCTTT

J gene: TRBJ2-3
V gene: TRBV28
clone size: NA
D gene: TRBD2
CDR3 protein: CASSLGGGGTNTQYF
CDR3 DNA: TGTGCCAGCAGTTTAGGTGGGGGGGGGACCAATACGCAGTATTTT

J gene: TRBJ2-7
V gene: TRBV11-2
clone size: NA
D gene: TRBD1
CDR3 protein: CASSFTGTATSYEQYF
CDR3 DNA: TGTGCCAGCAGCTTCACCGGGACAGCTACCTCCTACGAGCAGTACTTC

J gene: TRBJ1-5
V gene: TRBV20-1
clone size: NA
D gene: NA
CDR3 protein: CSASQGPGQPQHF
CDR3 DNA: TGCAGTGCTAGTCAAGGGCCTGGGCAGCCCCAGCATTTT